The table lists the clone carrying this T cell receptor beta chain with a few counts. What it binds is not known. This entry belongs to a study of CD8 T cells in ankylosing spondylitis. CDR1 is SGHVS, CDR2 FQNEAQ, per germline. V was cut by 0 bases and J by 4 bases, with 14 bases left in between. The length of the CDR3 is 16 residues. The TCR beta libraries were generated through quantitative 5'-RACE incorporating molecular barcodes. MiXCR was run by TCRdb on the 5' RACE reads, yielding one entry per CDR3 protein. The data show 300,000 to 400,000 distinct CDR3 sequences, 20% to 25% seen once. Study observations and caveats: Among TCR beta sequences, a motif of several highly homologous variants appeared characteristic of ankylosing spondylitis blood.

The sequence was obtained from a male donor with ankylosing spondylitis or in good health (not recorded which). This chain connects TRBV7-8 to TRBJ2-3; maybe TRBD2 (5 bases). Material for sequencing was blood, either unsorted or a sorted T cell fraction (not recorded which). The chain's CDR3 is CASSLAAAGVADTQYF. The CDR3 DNA is TGTGCCAGCAGCTTAGCGGCGGCGGGTGTAGCAGATACGCAGTATTTT.